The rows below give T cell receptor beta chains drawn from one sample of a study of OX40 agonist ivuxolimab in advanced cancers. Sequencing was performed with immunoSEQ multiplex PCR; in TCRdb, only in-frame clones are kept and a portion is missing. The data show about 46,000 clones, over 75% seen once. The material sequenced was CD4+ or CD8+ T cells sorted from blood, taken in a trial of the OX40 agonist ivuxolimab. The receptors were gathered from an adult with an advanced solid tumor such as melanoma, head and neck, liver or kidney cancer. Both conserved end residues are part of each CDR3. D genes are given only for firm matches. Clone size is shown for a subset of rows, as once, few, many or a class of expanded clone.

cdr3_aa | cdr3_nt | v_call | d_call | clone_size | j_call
CAWRGGSRGYTF | TGTGCCTGGAGAGGGGGATCTAGGGGCTACACCTTC | TRBV30 | . | . | TRBJ1-2
CARDSSYEQYF | TGCGCCAGAGACAGTTCCTACGAGCAGTACTTC | TRBV5-1 | . | . | TRBJ2-7
CATSRDEGSPLHF | TGTGCCACCAGCAGAGATGAGGGTTCACCCCTCCACTTT | TRBV15 | . | . | TRBJ1-6
CASSYSSGGSTDTQYF | TGTGCCAGCAGTTACTCTTCCGGGGGAAGCACAGATACGCAGTATTTT | TRBV6-5 | . | . | TRBJ2-3
CASSLVRWGIRSTNEKLFF | TGTGCCAGCAGCTTAGTGCGTTGGGGTATCCGGTCAACTAATGAAAAACTGTTTTTT | TRBV7-8 | . | . | TRBJ1-4
CASSLVTGGNQPQHF | TGCGCCAGCAGCTTGGTAACAGGGGGGAATCAGCCCCAGCATTTT | TRBV5-1 | TRBD1 | . | TRBJ1-5
CASSVIFSGTPNTGELFF | TGTGCCAGCAGCGTAATCTTTTCCGGGACACCCAACACCGGGGAGCTGTTTTTT | TRBV7-9 | . | . | TRBJ2-2
CASSGTTSYEQYF | TGTGCCAGCAGCGGGACTACCTCCTACGAGCAGTACTTC | TRBV5-6 | TRBD2 | . | TRBJ2-7
CASSSPRDSNYGYTF | TGTGCCAGTAGTTCCCCCCGGGACAGTAACTATGGCTACACCTTC | TRBV19 | TRBD1 | . | TRBJ1-2
CASSYLQETQYF | TGCGCCAGCAGTTATCTCCAAGAGACCCAGTACTTC | TRBV5-1 | . | few | TRBJ2-5
CASRQGNSPLHF | TGTGCCAGTCGACAGGGGAATTCACCCCTCCACTTT | TRBV25-1 | TRBD1 | . | TRBJ1-6
CASSVTGAKETQYF | TGTGCCAGCAGTGTGACAGGGGCAAAAGAGACCCAGTACTTC | TRBV6-1 | TRBD1 | . | TRBJ2-5
CASSSGQGRTQYF | TGTGCCAGCAGCTCCGGACAGGGTAGGACCCAGTACTTC | TRBV7-2 | TRBD1 | . | TRBJ2-5
CASGGQGAPQYF | TGTGCCAGCGGAGGACAAGGGGCCCCTCAGTACTTC | TRBV2 | . | . | TRBJ2-7
CASSPSQGRNTEAFF | TGCGCCAGCAGCCCATCACAAGGGCGGAACACTGAAGCTTTCTTT | TRBV4-3 | . | . | TRBJ1-1
CASTPKETQYF | TGTGCCAGCACCCCGAAAGAGACCCAGTACTTC | TRBV6-5 | . | . | TRBJ2-5
CASSLTWTSGSETQYF | TGTGCCAGCAGCTTAACCTGGACTAGCGGGAGTGAGACCCAGTACTTC | TRBV7-9 | TRBD2 | . | TRBJ2-5
CASSIRGNVPEAFF | TGTGCCAGTAGTATCAGAGGGAACGTGCCTGAAGCTTTCTTT | TRBV19 | . | . | TRBJ1-1
CASSLVAGVSGNTIYF | TGTGCCAGCAGCTTAGTGGCAGGGGTCTCTGGAAACACCATATATTTT | TRBV7-2 | . | . | TRBJ1-3
CASSPHSATDTQYF | TGTGCCAGCAGCCCTCACTCCGCCACAGATACGCAGTATTTT | TRBV11-3 | . | . | TRBJ2-3
CASSVAAQTGEKLFF | TGTGCCAGCAGCGTAGCAGCTCAGACTGGCGAAAAACTGTTTTTT | TRBV9 | . | . | TRBJ1-4
CASSVGGGSFHNEQFF | TGTGCCAGCAGCGTAGGGGGCGGGAGCTTCCACAATGAGCAGTTCTTC | TRBV9 | TRBD2 | . | TRBJ2-1
CASSRGREAYNEQFF | TGTGCCAGCAGCCGGGGCCGGGAAGCCTACAATGAGCAGTTCTTC | TRBV5-4 | . | . | TRBJ2-1
CASSRQLAGAPGEEQYF | TGTGCCAGCAGCCGGCAGCTAGCGGGAGCGCCCGGGGAGGAGCAGTACTTC | TRBV11-3 | TRBD2 | few | TRBJ2-7
CSVEGTDQETQYF | TGCAGCGTTGAAGGGACAGATCAAGAGACCCAGTACTTC | TRBV29-1 | . | once | TRBJ2-5
CASSYAGGPEYEQFF | TGTGCCAGCAGTTACGCGGGAGGGCCGGAATATGAGCAGTTCTTC | TRBV6-5 | TRBD2 | . | TRBJ2-1
CASSYQRIGSQNEQFF | TGTGCCAGCAGTTACCAGCGAATAGGGAGTCAGAATGAGCAGTTCTTC | TRBV6-5 | . | . | TRBJ2-1
CASSSGTGSLQPQHF | TGTGCCAGCAGTTCCGGGACAGGGAGTCTTCAGCCCCAGCATTTT | TRBV27 | TRBD1 | . | TRBJ1-5
CASRTLGRNYEQYF | TGTGCCAGCAGAACCCTGGGACGTAACTACGAGCAGTACTTC | TRBV28 | . | once | TRBJ2-7
CASSSRQGESGYTF | TGTGCCAGCTCATCTCGACAGGGAGAGAGTGGCTACACCTTC | TRBV18 | TRBD1 | . | TRBJ1-2
CASSYRRNSYEQYF | TGTGCCAGCAGTTACCGGAGAAATTCCTACGAGCAGTACTTC | TRBV6-5 | . | . | TRBJ2-7
CASAHPPQGASNTEAFF | TGTGCCAGCGCTCACCCCCCTCAGGGGGCCTCGAACACTGAAGCTTTCTTT | TRBV2 | TRBD1 | . | TRBJ1-1
CASSEKTSGRRYEQYF | TGTGCCAGCAGCGAAAAGACTAGCGGGCGCCGCTACGAGCAGTACTTC | TRBV7-9 | TRBD2 | . | TRBJ2-7
CASSRLAGGNGQYF | TGTGCCAGCAGCAGATTAGCGGGAGGAAATGGGCAGTACTTC | TRBV5-6 | TRBD2 | . | TRBJ2-7
CASSLVTENEQFF | TGCGCCAGCAGCTTGGTAACGGAAAATGAGCAGTTCTTC | TRBV5-1 | . | . | TRBJ2-1
CASSLQTDRQAFF | TGTGCCAGCAGCTTACAAACCGACAGACAAGCTTTCTTT | TRBV11-2 | . | once | TRBJ1-1
CASSFQAGNTIYF | TGTGCCAGCAGCTTTCAGGCTGGAAACACCATATATTTT | TRBV5-5 | . | . | TRBJ1-3
CASSSSTYEQYF | TGCGCCAGCAGCTCCTCCACCTACGAGCAGTACTTC | TRBV5-1 | . | once | TRBJ2-7
CASSTPGVNTEAFF | TGTGCCAGTAGTACCCCCGGGGTGAACACTGAAGCTTTCTTT | TRBV19 | . | . | TRBJ1-1
CAWNFQRTGIEAFF | TGTGCCTGGAACTTCCAGAGGACAGGCATTGAAGCTTTCTTT | TRBV30 | TRBD1 | . | TRBJ1-1
CASSFQRGEGTDTQYF | TGTGCCAGCAGTTTCCAGCGGGGGGAGGGCACAGATACGCAGTATTTT | TRBV28 | TRBD2 | . | TRBJ2-3
CASSQDRVASPKFF | TGCGCCAGCAGCCAAGATCGTGTGGCGAGCCCCAAGTTCTTC | TRBV4-3 | . | once | TRBJ2-1
CASSQTGRTYNSPLHF | TGTGCCAGCAGCCAGACAGGGAGGACCTATAATTCACCCCTCCACTTT | TRBV5-6 | TRBD1 | . | TRBJ1-6
CASSEAPSSETQYF | TGTGCCAGCAGTGAAGCGCCTAGCTCGGAGACCCAGTACTTC | TRBV2 | . | . | TRBJ2-5
CASSSTALLQETQYF | TGCGCCAGCAGCTCAACGGCCCTTCTGCAAGAGACCCAGTACTTC | TRBV4-3 | . | few | TRBJ2-5
CASSLDRTAYEQYF | TGTGCCAGCAGCCTGGACAGGACAGCCTACGAGCAGTACTTC | TRBV13 | TRBD1 | . | TRBJ2-7
CASSWGTDTQYF | TGTGCCAGCAGTTGGGGCACAGATACGCAGTATTTT | TRBV28 | . | . | TRBJ2-3